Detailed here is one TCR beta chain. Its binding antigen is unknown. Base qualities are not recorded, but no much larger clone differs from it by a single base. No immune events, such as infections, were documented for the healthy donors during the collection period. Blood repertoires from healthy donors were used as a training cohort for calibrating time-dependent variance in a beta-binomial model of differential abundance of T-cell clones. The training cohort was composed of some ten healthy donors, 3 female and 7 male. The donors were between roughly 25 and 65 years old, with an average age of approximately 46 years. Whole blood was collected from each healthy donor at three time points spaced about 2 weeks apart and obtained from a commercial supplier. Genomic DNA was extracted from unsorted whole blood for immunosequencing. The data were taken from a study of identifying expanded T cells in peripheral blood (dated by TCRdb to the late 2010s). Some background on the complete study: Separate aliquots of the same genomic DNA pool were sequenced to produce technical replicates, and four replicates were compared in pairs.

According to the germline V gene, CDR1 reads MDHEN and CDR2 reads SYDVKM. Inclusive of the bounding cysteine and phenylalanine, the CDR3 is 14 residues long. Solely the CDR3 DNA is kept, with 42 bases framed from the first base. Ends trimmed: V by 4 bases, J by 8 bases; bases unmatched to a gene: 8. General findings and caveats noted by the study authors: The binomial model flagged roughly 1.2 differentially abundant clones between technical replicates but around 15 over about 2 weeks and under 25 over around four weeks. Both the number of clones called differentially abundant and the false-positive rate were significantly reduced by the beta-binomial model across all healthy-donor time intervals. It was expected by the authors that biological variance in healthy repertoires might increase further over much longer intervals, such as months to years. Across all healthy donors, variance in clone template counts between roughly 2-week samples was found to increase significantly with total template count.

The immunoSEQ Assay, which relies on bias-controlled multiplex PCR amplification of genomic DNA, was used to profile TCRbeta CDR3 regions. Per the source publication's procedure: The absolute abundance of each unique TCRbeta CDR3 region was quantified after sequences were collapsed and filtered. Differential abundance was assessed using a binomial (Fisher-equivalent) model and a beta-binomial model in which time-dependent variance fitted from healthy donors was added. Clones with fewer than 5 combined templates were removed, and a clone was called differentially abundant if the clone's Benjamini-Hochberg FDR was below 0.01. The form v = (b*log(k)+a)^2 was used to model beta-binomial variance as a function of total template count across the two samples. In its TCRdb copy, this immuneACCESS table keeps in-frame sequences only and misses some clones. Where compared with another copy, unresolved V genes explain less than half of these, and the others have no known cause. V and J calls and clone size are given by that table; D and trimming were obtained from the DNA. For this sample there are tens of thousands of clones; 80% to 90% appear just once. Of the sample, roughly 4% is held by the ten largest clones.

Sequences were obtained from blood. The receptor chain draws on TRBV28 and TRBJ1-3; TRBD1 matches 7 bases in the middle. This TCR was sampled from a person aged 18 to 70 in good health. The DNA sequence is TGTGCCAGCAGTTCGACAGGGTTCGGGTACACCATATATTTT. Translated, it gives CASSSTGFGYTIYF.